A single sample gave rise to the 19 T cell receptor beta chains below, sequenced in a study of blood T cell repertoires in COVID-19. Using immunoSEQ multiplex PCR, the repertoire was profiled, and TCRdb retains in-frame clones only, with some absent. The table lists fewer than 85,000 clones, 88% of them singletons. Sequencing was carried out using peripheral blood. Receptor source: a human donor in a cohort sampled during active COVID-19.

The chain carries TRBV5-6 and TRBJ2-7; D perhaps matches TRBD1 (5 bases). The CDR3 is 14 residues long. The ends were cut back, 3 bases at V and 3 bases at J, with 13 bases in the middle. Germline-derived CDR1 and CDR2 are SGHDT and YYEEEE. CDR3 coding DNA: TGTGCCAGCAGCTCGAGAGGACACTACTACGAGCAGTACTTC. Its protein product is CASSSRGHYYEQYF.

The V gene is TRBV14, the J gene TRBJ1-1, with 9 bases matching TRBD1. The CDR3 is made up of 15 amino acids. Trimming removed 4 bases from V and 6 bases from J; junction bases left unmatched: 9. Per germline, CDR1 SGHDN and CDR2 FVKESK. Here the CDR3 reads CASSRNRGPGAEAFF. In DNA, the CDR3 is TGTGCCAGCAGCCGGAACAGGGGGCCAGGTGCTGAAGCTTTCTTT.

The V call is TRBV30, the J call TRBJ2-7; 9 nucleotides align to TRBD1. The CDR3 loop spans 14 amino acids. V was clipped by 5 bases and J by 0 bases; unmatched bases: 5. Germline V gene sequence: CDR1 GTSNPN, CDR2 SVGIG (reference sequence). CDR3 nucleotide sequence: TGTGCCTGGGATACAGGGGGCCGCTCCTACGAGCAGTACTTC. The encoded protein is CAWDTGGRSYEQYF.

This clone was picked up a small number of times. The rearrangement links TRBV2 to TRBJ2-3, with D hard to call. The CDR3 loop spans 12 amino acids. V lost 7 bases, J lost 2 bases, and 7 bases lay in between. CDR1 and CDR2 from the germline V gene are SNHLY and FYNNEI. The CDR3 DNA sequence: TGTGCCAGCATGCCAGACACAGATACGCAGTATTTT. Protein: CASMPDTDTQYF.

This clone was picked up one time. The V gene is TRBV7-3, the J gene TRBJ2-1; D may be TRBD2 (7 bases). V shed 4 bases and J shed 7 bases, with 14 bases lying between them. From germline, CDR1 is SGHTA and CDR2 FQGTGA. The CDR3 runs 14 residues. The CDR3 DNA follows: TGTGCCAGCAGCTCCCCCGGGGGGCAAAATGAGCAGTTCTTC. Residues: CASSSPGGQNEQFF.

The V and J genes are TRBV7-6 and TRBJ1-4, with D unclear. The germline V gene encodes CDR1 SGHVS and CDR2 FNYEAQ. Trimming shortened V by 1 base and J by 4 bases, and 10 bases separated the two germline ends. This CDR3 has 15 amino acids. The DNA of the CDR3 is TGTGCCAGCAGCTTAGAACGGTTGAGTAATGAAAAACTGTTTTTT. Encoded protein: CASSLERLSNEKLFF.

This clone has a handful of counts. The V gene is TRBV19, the J gene TRBJ2-3; 9 positions match TRBD2. In germline, CDR1 is LNHDA, CDR2 SQIVND (reference sequence). Trimming at V came to 4 bases and at J to 9 bases, leaving 5 bases not matched to a gene. The CDR3 has 13 amino acids. The CDR3 region is CASSNAGGETQYF. DNA of the CDR3: TGTGCCAGTAGTAATGCGGGAGGGGAGACGCAGTATTTT.

This chain links TRBV28 with TRBJ2-7; 8 bases are shared with TRBD1. V was clipped by 7 bases and J by 7 bases; unmatched bases: 12. Germline V gene data show CDR1 as MDHEN and CDR2 as SYDVKM. This CDR3 is built from 14 residues. In DNA, the CDR3 is TGTGCCAGCATATCCCCACAGGGGGTTGGAGAGCAGTACTTC. It is translated as CASISPQGVGEQYF. Full variable domain (rest looked up from reference TRBV28 and TRBJ2-7): DVKVTQSSRYLVKRTGEKVFLECVQDMDHENMFWYRQDPGLGLRLIYFSYDVKMKEKGDIPEGYSVSREKKERFSLILESASTNQTSMYLCASISPQGVGEQYFGPGTRLTVT.

The chain links TRBV11-2 to TRBJ2-3; 8 bases are shared with TRBD1. CDR1 is SGHAT, CDR2 FQNNGV, per germline. V was pared by 0 bases and J by 2 bases, with 4 bases of the junction left unmatched. CDR3 size: 16 residues. The CDR3 loop is CASSLEARGLTDTQYF. The CDR3 bases are TGTGCCAGCAGCTTAGAGGCCAGGGGGCTCACAGATACGCAGTATTTT.

The rearrangement links TRBV7-9 to TRBJ2-5, with 11 bases lining up with TRBD1. CDR1 and CDR2 from the germline V gene are SEHNR and FQNEAQ (reference sequence). Trimming at V came to 5 bases and at J to 5 bases, leaving 10 bases not matched to a gene. The CDR3 runs to 16 residues. The CDR3 DNA follows: TGTGCCAGCAGCCCACTCGGACAGGGGGCCGAGGAGACCCAGTACTTC. This encodes CASSPLGQGAEETQYF.

J is TRBJ2-1 and V is TRBV7-2; tentative D call: TRBD2 (5 bases). Germline values: CDR1 SGHTA, CDR2 FQGNSA. V was shortened by 6 bases and J by 3 bases, with 18 bases between the two germline ends. CDR3 length: 16 residues. The CDR3 DNA follows: TGTGCCAGCAGGTTCGCTTCCGCCGGAGGCTACAATGAGCAGTTCTTC. Residues: CASRFASAGGYNEQFF.

The chain uses TRBV2 and TRBJ2-1; TRBD2 agrees at 14 bases. V was pared by 7 bases and J by 9 bases, with 5 bases of the junction left unmatched. The CDR3 totals 14 residues. Germline CDR1 reads SNHLY; CDR2 reads FYNNEI. CDR3 DNA: TGTGCCAGCACGACTAGCGGGAGGGCCGGTGAGCAGTTCTTC. Translating gives CASTTSGRAGEQFF.

This sequence joins TRBV5-6 and TRBJ2-1; 15 positions agree with TRBD2. Germline loops: CDR1 SGHDT, CDR2 YYEEEE. CDR3 length equals 15 residues. V was pared by 4 bases and J by 6 bases, with 2 bases of the junction left unmatched. In DNA form, the CDR3 reads TGTGCCAGCAGCCCGGGACTAGCGGGAGGCAATGAGCAGTTCTTC. Translated: CASSPGLAGGNEQFF.

This clone appeared once. The chain carries TRBV7-9 and TRBJ2-1, with 12 positions matching TRBD2. Germline V gene data show CDR1 as SEHNR and CDR2 as FQNEAQ (reference sequence). The CDR3 contains 15 residues. The J segment lost 9 bases and the V segment lost 3 bases, leaving 6 bases of the junction unmatched. The CDR3 DNA follows: TGTGCCAGCAGCTTTCTAGCGGGGGGGCAGGTTGAGCAGTTCTTC. Translating gives CASSFLAGGQVEQFF.

The rearrangement uses TRBV11-1 and TRBJ2-5, with 7 nucleotides matching TRBD1. The CDR3 is made up of 14 amino acids. CDR1 is SGHAT and CDR2 is FQDESV in the germline V gene (reference sequence). The ends lost 8 bases at V and 4 bases at J; junction bases unmatched: 10. CDR3 sequence reads: CASSPGTARETQYF. As DNA, the CDR3 is TGTGCCAGCTCCCCAGGGACAGCTAGAGAGACCCAGTACTTC.

The chain links TRBV5-6 to TRBJ2-5, with D possibly matching TRBD2 (6 bases). The germline V gene encodes CDR1 SGHDT and CDR2 YYEEEE. The CDR3 is made up of 15 amino acids. V gave up 4 bases and J gave up 1 base, with 14 bases separating them. CDR3 protein: CASSGGTYPQETQYF. In DNA form, the CDR3 reads TGTGCCAGCAGCGGCGGGACGTATCCCCAAGAGACCCAGTACTTC.

The V call is TRBV5-1, the J call TRBJ2-2, with 8 positions matching TRBD1. Per germline, CDR1 SGHRS and CDR2 YFSETQ. The CDR3 totals 15 residues. V trimming: 4 bases; J trimming: 4 bases; junction bases outside the gene matches: 6. This CDR3 is CASSPGQASTGELFF. Written as DNA, the CDR3 is TGCGCCAGCAGCCCGGGACAGGCCAGCACCGGGGAGCTGTTTTTT. The full variable domain, in which reference TRBV5-1 and TRBJ2-2 provide the parts outside the CDR3, is KAGVTQTPRYLIKTRGQQVTLSCSPISGHRSVSWYQQTPGQGLQFLFEYFSETQRNKGNFPGRFSGRQFSNSRSEMNVSTLELGDSALYLCASSPGQASTGELFFGEGSRLTVL.

V usage is TRBV5-6 and J usage is TRBJ2-1; 8 nucleotides align to TRBD2. The CDR3 consists of 17 residues. V shed 0 bases and J 4 bases; nucleotides not matched to a gene: 9. Germline V gene data show CDR1 as SGHDT and CDR2 as YYEEEE. The CDR3 is CASSLAGAGVIYNEQFF. CDR3 nucleotides: TGTGCCAGCAGCTTGGCGGGAGCGGGGGTTATTTACAATGAGCAGTTCTTC. The full variable domain, rest sourced from reference TRBV5-6 and TRBJ2-1, is DAGVTQSPTHLIKTRGQQVTLRCSPKSGHDTVSWYQQALGQGPQFIFQYYEEEERQRGNFPDRFSGHQFPNYSSELNVNALLLGDSALYLCASSLAGAGVIYNEQFFGPGTRLTVL.

The V gene is TRBV4-2, the J gene TRBJ1-2; 9 bases fit TRBD1. In germline, CDR1 is LGHNA, CDR2 YNFKEQ. V shed 4 bases, J shed 8 bases, and the junction held 14 bases outside the gene matches. The CDR3 consists of 16 residues. The CDR3 reads CASSPTRTGQGSGYTF. The CDR3 DNA reads as TGTGCCAGCAGCCCCACAAGGACGGGACAGGGAAGCGGCTACACCTTC.